This T cell receptor beta chain is drawn from a study of CD8+ T cells in alopecia areata. Study overall: Patients received oral tofacitinib, 5 to 10 mg twice daily, for moderate-to-severe alopecia areata.

The treatment here: oral pan-JAK inhibitor, 5-10 mg twice daily. cDNA serving as the sequencing template came from extracted, reverse transcribed RNA. TCRdb's copy holds only in-frame clones and misses some; the assay was immunoSEQ multiplex PCR. This table has 200,000 or so clones, about 62% appearing once. Sequencing was performed on CD4+ T cells sorted from blood, taken at week 24, from a patient treated with tofacitinib. This TCR was sampled from a human donor with alopecia areata.

The DNA for the CDR3 is TGTGCCAGCAGCTTACAGCGGGGGGGGTCGATAGAGACCCAGTACTTC. It specifies CASSLQRGGSIETQYF. This sequence joins TRBV7-2 and TRBJ2-5; 10 bases fit TRBD2. Germline V gene data show CDR1 as SGHTA and CDR2 as FQGNSA. V was clipped by 2 bases and J by 4 bases; unmatched bases: 7. The CDR3 has 16 amino acids. Together with reference TRBV7-2 and TRBJ2-5, the CDR3 gives the full variable domain: GAGVSQSPSNKVTEKGKDVELRCDPISGHTALYWYRQSLGQGLEFLIYFQGNSAPDKSGLPSDRFSAERTGGSVSTLTIQRTQQEDSAVYLCASSLQRGGSIETQYFGPGTRLLVL.